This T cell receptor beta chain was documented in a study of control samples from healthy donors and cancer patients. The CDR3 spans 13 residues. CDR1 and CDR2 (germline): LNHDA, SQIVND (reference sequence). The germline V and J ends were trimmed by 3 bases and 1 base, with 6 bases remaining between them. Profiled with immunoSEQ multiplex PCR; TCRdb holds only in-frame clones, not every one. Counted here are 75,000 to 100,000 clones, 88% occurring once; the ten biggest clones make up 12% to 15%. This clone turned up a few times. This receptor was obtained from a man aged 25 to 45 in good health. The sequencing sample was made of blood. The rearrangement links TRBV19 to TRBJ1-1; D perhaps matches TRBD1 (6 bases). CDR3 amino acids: CASSMGQNTEAFF. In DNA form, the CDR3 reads TGTGCCAGTAGTATGGGACAGAACACTGAAGCTTTCTTT.